The sequence of this TCR beta chain was determined in a study of OX40 agonist ivuxolimab in advanced cancers. At the level of the study: Ivuxolimab was delivered to patients intravenously every 2 weeks at doses spanning 0.01 to 10 mg/kg. There were three patients with partial responses, one having hepatocellular carcinoma and two cutaneous melanoma. Males comprised around 78% of the group, whose mean age was 60 years (range about 23 to 80). Study results and caveats: In CD8+ T cells, expanded clones were on average more numerous than in CD4+.

A remark on this clone: Its specificity is not known.

Generated by immunoSEQ multiplex PCR, the TCRdb table keeps only in-frame clones and is missing some. Found here are 40,000 to 45,000 clones, less than 90% of them singletons; the top ten hold about an eighth. This CDR3 has 17 amino acids. The V gene lost 0 bases and the J gene lost 3 bases, with 18 bases spanning the gap. Germline CDR1 LGHNA, CDR2 YNFKEQ. The receptor's source is an adult with an advanced solid tumor such as melanoma, head and neck, liver or kidney cancer. Material: CD4+ or CD8+ T cells sorted from blood, obtained in a trial of the OX40 agonist ivuxolimab. The chain employs TRBV4-2 and TRBJ2-7; D is uncertain. CDR3 protein: CASSQDPTVRLFYEQYF. Here the CDR3 DNA reads TGTGCCAGCAGCCAAGATCCAACGGTCCGGTTGTTCTACGAGCAGTACTTC.